A few counts support the clone carrying this T cell receptor beta chain. Repertoires were generated with immunoSEQ multiplex PCR, while TCRdb's copy carries only in-frame clones and drops some. The data show thousands of clones, around 25% seen once. These data come from a study of graft-versus-host responses after intestinal transplantation. Sorting after the reaction isolated proliferating CFSE-low CD3+CD4+ and CD3+CD8+ responders. Study-wide findings and caveats: Detected in recipient marrow were GvH clones, some of which were first observed in ileum or blood. Peak GvH clone levels in circulation were associated with early post-transplant HvG declines.

Germline CDR1 and CDR2: SGHTA and FQGNSA. V was pared by 2 bases and J by 6 bases, with 9 bases of the junction left unmatched. The CDR3 is made up of 17 amino acids. The sample consisted of alloreactive CD4+ T cells from a mixed lymphocyte reaction culture, taken before transplantation. As for subset: CFSE-low proliferating T cells sorted from approximately 6-day pre-transplant mixed lymphocyte reaction (GvH or HvG direction). This TCR was sampled from a human patient who was an organ donor for intestinal transplantation. The chain uses TRBV7-2 and TRBJ2-1, with 11 bases identical to TRBD2. CDR3 bases: TGTGCCAGCAGCTTATTTCTACTAGCGGGAGTTGGCAATGAGCAGTTCTTC. It yields the protein CASSLFLLAGVGNEQFF. Supplemented by reference TRBV7-2 and TRBJ2-1, the full variable domain reads GAGVSQSPSNKVTEKGKDVELRCDPISGHTALYWYRQSLGQGLEFLIYFQGNSAPDKSGLPSDRFSAERTGGSVSTLTIQRTQQEDSAVYLCASSLFLLAGVGNEQFFGPGTRLTVL.